Sequencing of this T cell receptor beta chain was carried out in a study of blood T cell repertoires in COVID-19. Looking at the study overall: Whether acute or convalescent, the COVID-19 samples came from the United States, Italy and Spain. The cDNA or gDNA used as material had been derived from T cells, B-cell-depleted T cells, or PBMCs.

This clone was counted a few times. Trimming left V 7 bases short and J 1 base short, with 11 bases between. The CDR3 sequence is 14 residues long. In germline, CDR1 is MDHEN, CDR2 SYDVKM. Source study methods: The authors estimated nucleated cell counts from reference gene primer amplification. Assay: immunoSEQ multiplex PCR; the TCRdb copy retains only in-frame clones and omits some. V and J calls and clone size follow that table, whereas D and trimming were derived from the DNA. The profile covers roughly 91,000 clones, with under 85% appearing a single time and 11% taken by the ten largest. The sequencing input was peripheral blood. The TCR comes from a man in his 70s with acute or convalescent COVID-19. The gene calls are TRBV28 and TRBJ1-5, with D perhaps matching TRBD1 (6 bases). CDR3 loop: CASKTGGSNQPQHF. The DNA of the CDR3 is TGTGCCAGCAAGACAGGTGGGAGCAATCAGCCCCAGCATTTT. Combining the CDR3 with reference TRBV28 and TRBJ1-5 gives the whole variable domain DVKVTQSSRYLVKRTGEKVFLECVQDMDHENMFWYRQDPGLGLRLIYFSYDVKMKEKGDIPEGYSVSREKKERFSLILESASTNQTSMYLCASKTGGSNQPQHFGDGTRLSIL.